Listed here are 5 T cell receptor beta chains from one sample, sequenced in a study of T cells after yellow fever vaccination. TCRdb re-analysed the 5' RACE reads in MiXCR, keeping a single row per CDR3 protein. The sample records a few hundred thousand distinct CDR3 sequences, roughly 19% being singletons. The sequencing here drew on PBMCs, taken 15 days after the yellow fever booster vaccination. All receptors come from a man aged 25 to 40 who received the YFV17D yellow fever vaccine.

V and J are TRBV12-3 or TRBV12-4 and TRBJ2-7; 7 positions agree with TRBD1. This CDR3 spans 13 amino acids. The V gene end was trimmed by 6 bases and the J gene end by 3 bases; junction bases not matched to a gene: 5. This CDR3 is CASRVGQDYEQYF. DNA for the CDR3: TGTGCCAGCAGAGTCGGACAGGACTACGAGCAGTACTTC.

This rearrangement joins TRBV5-1 to TRBJ1-1; 7 bases are shared with TRBD1. Trimming took 4 bases from V and 5 from J; bases not matched to a gene: 5. CDR3 length: 13 amino acids. Germline loops: CDR1 SGHRS, CDR2 YFSETQ. The CDR3 DNA reads as TGCGCCAGCAGCCCAAGGACAGGAACTGAAGCTTTCTTT. This codes for CASSPRTGTEAFF.

The genes are TRBV29-1 and TRBJ2-2; a possible D gene is TRBD1 (6 bases). V lost 7 bases, J lost 2 bases, and 14 bases lay in between. Per germline, CDR1 SQVTM and CDR2 ANQGSEA. CDR3 size: 14 residues. CDR3 nucleotide sequence: TGCAGCGCCCCCGGGACAACAAACACCGGGGAGCTGTTTTTT. Its translation is CSAPGTTNTGELFF.

This clonotype occurred a few times. The chain links TRBV5-1 to TRBJ2-1, with 9 bases identical to TRBD2. This CDR3 region has 16 residues. CDR1 is SGHRS, CDR2 YFSETQ, per germline. Trimming took 5 bases from V and 7 from J; bases not matched to a gene: 13. CDR3 sequence (DNA): TGCGCCAGCAGTGGGTCCGGCGGGAGGGCGATAAATGAGCAGTTCTTC. Residues: CASSGSGGRAINEQFF.

This clonotype was seen repeatedly, ten times or more. This chain joins TRBV11-3 and TRBJ2-1; 11 nucleotides agree with TRBD2. Germline V gene lookup returns CDR1 SGHNT and CDR2 YENEEA. J gave up 5 bases and V 6 bases, and 6 bases lay outside the gene matches. The CDR3 sequence is 15 residues long. The CDR3 loop is CASSPTSGSHNEQFF. The CDR3 nucleotides are TGTGCCAGCAGTCCTACTAGCGGGAGTCACAATGAGCAGTTCTTC.